One T cell receptor beta chain is described in this entry. Its antigen is not identified. These data originate in a study of CD8 T cells in Susac syndrome. Findings of the study overall: In its TCR sequencing and HLA analysis, the study acknowledged that the number of individuals was relatively small.

RNA in amounts of about 0.45 to 1 ug was reverse transcribed with random hexamers. Amplification of the TCR beta CDR3 was carried out by immunoSEQ multiplex PCR, which spanned a total of 54 Vbeta and 13 Jbeta segments. A single record per CDR3 protein comes from TCRdb applying MiXCR to the immunoSEQ multiplex PCR reads. The sample lists about 210,000 distinct CDR3 sequences; 95% were seen once. Negative magnetic isolation gave CD8+ and CD4+ cells; FACS enriched CD8+ TEMRA. The receptor comes from a human donor with multiple sclerosis. The material sequenced was CD4+ T cells from PBMCs.

The CDR3 sequence is CAWSVPRGTYEQYF. The CDR3 DNA sequence: TGTGCCTGGAGTGTACCGCGGGGAACCTACGAGCAGTACTTC. The gene calls are TRBV30 and TRBJ2-7, with D possibly matching TRBD2 (6 bases). In germline, CDR1 is GTSNPN, CDR2 SVGIG (reference sequence). V was cut by 0 bases and J by 2 bases, with 11 bases left in between. The CDR3 has 14 amino acids.